This T cell receptor (beta chain) was profiled in a study of CD8+CD57+ T cells in acquired aplastic anemia. Study information: Mean yield of DNA from sorted CD4+ and CD8+ cells was approximately 3 ug.

Looked up from germline, CDR1 is SGHRS and CDR2 is YFSETQ. This CDR3 is built from 13 residues. Losses at the gene ends were 3 bases for V and 6 bases for J; bases not matched to a gene: 6. This clonotype was seen only a few times. Antigen unknown. The study, taken as a whole, reports: Common to patients and controls were roughly 30 CD8+ CDR3 sequences. Patients and healthy controls showed no significant CD8+ Simpson's diversity difference.

Selection for sequencing was limited to patients who had shown CD8+CD57+ cell expansion by flow cytometry. Severe acquired aplastic anemia affected all patients. Profiling of TCR beta VDJ combinations and CDR3 sequences used genomic DNA as template. TCRdb independently ran MiXCR on the reads; one entry per CDR3 protein. Of about half a million distinct CDR3 sequences listed, roughly 34% are singletons. The V call is TRBV5-1, the J call TRBJ2-7; 7 bases line up with TRBD1. The TCR was taken from a human donor with aplastic anemia. Sequencing input: sorted CD4+, CD8+, or CD8+CD57+ T cells (not recorded which) from PBMCs. This chain's CDR3 is CASSSRQGVEQYF. DNA of the CDR3: TGCGCCAGCAGCTCCCGACAGGGAGTCGAGCAGTACTTC.